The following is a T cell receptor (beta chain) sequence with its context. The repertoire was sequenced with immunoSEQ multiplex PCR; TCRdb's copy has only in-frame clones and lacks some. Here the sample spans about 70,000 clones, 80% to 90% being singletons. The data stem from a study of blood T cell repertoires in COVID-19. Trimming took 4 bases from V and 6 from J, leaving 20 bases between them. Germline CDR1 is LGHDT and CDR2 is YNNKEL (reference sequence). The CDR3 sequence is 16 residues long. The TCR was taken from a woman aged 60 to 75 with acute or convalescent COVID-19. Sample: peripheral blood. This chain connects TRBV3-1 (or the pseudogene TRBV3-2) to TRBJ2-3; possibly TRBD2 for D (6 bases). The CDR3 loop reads CASSLWDSLNSDTQYF. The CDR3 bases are TGTGCCAGCAGCCTTTGGGACTCGCTTAACTCCGATACGCAGTATTTT.